This T cell receptor beta chain comes out of a study of Graves' ophthalmopathy and Graves' hyperthyroidism. Looking at the study overall: Hyperthyroidism was considered stable when no ophthalmopathy appeared within 18 months of follow-up. Overall study findings and caveats: Cross-validated, the 13-signature model showed 87.88%/81.08% sensitivity/specificity, and 80%/75% in the test set.

Each diagnosis was determined on the basis of clinical symptoms, serum thyroxine, TRAb, thyroid ultrasound and orbital computed tomography. The CDR3 has 16 residues. Germline CDR1 reads MNHNY; CDR2 reads SVGAGI (reference sequence). Trimming removed 2 bases at V and 2 bases at J, with 15 bases between. Amplification of the TCR beta CDR3 regions used RNA transcripts (as template). HTBI primers were employed in first-round RT-PCR, then a second-round multiplex PCR followed. MiXCR, applied by TCRdb to the multiplex PCR reads, yields one record per CDR3 protein. Altogether around 1.1 million distinct CDR3 sequences are present, roughly 35% being singletons, with the ten largest covering 11%. Comments on this clonotype: No antigen is known for it.

The genes are TRBV6-6 and TRBJ1-1; D unresolved. The sequence came from an adult man with Graves' hyperthyroidism. Sequences were obtained from peripheral blood or thyroid tissue (not recorded which). The CDR3: CASSYPPLQSNTEAFF. The CDR3 DNA reads as TGTGCCAGCAGTTACCCCCCCCTACAGAGTAACACTGAAGCTTTCTTT.